This TCR beta chain appears in the sequencing data of a study of radiation and T cells in renal cell carcinoma. The protocol was immunoSEQ multiplex PCR, while the TCRdb copy is restricted to in-frame clones and leaves out a portion. Among 130,000 or so clones listed, 70% to 90% were seen once. Time point indicated: baseline pretreatment blood. Treatment described: 15 Gy SBRT to primary tumor, nephrectomy 4 weeks later. This CDR3 has 17 residues. Germline CDR1 SGHVS, CDR2 FNYEAQ. The V and J ends lost 1 base and 5 bases, in that order; junction bases with no gene match: 8. The sequence derives from a woman aged 45-65 years with renal cell carcinoma. Sequenced here: blood, sampled from a patient whose treatment included radiotherapy and nephrectomy. This rearrangement joins TRBV7-6 to TRBJ2-3; 11 bases agree with TRBD2. CDR3 loop: CASSLVAGGTRGDTQYF. The CDR3 DNA follows: TGTGCCAGCAGCTTAGTAGCGGGGGGGACTCGGGGAGATACGCAGTATTTT.